Sequencing of this T cell receptor (beta chain) was carried out in a study of technical replicates of blood from several donors (dated by TCRdb to the late 2010s). The library was generated by the immunoSEQ multiplex PCR assay. Here the immuneACCESS table is served through TCRdb, limited to in-frame sequences with V and J called. Missing clones are a known gap in these copies; in checked studies unresolved V genes cover under half, and the rest lacks a known reason. Recorded for this sample are 82,000 or so clones; approximately 96% of them occurred a single time. More than 0.35% of the sample lies in the top ten. The CDR3 runs 15 residues from the cysteine to the phenylalanine. CDR3 DNA only is kept here, 45 bases in frame from base 1. V ends up 1 base short and J 5 bases short, with an unmatched junction base count of 4. The germline V gene gives CDR1 as SGHTA and CDR2 as FQGTGA. Comment on this clone: Its antigen is unknown. Base qualities were left out, and no much larger clone turns up one base away.

The source material was T cells isolated from PBMCs. The chain joins TRBV7-3 to TRBJ2-7; TRBD1 aligns with 11 central bases. This receptor was obtained from a human donor in good health. The DNA is TGTGCCAGCAGCTTAAACGGACAGGGGGCCCACGAGCAGTACTTC. Its protein product is CASSLNGQGAHEQYF.